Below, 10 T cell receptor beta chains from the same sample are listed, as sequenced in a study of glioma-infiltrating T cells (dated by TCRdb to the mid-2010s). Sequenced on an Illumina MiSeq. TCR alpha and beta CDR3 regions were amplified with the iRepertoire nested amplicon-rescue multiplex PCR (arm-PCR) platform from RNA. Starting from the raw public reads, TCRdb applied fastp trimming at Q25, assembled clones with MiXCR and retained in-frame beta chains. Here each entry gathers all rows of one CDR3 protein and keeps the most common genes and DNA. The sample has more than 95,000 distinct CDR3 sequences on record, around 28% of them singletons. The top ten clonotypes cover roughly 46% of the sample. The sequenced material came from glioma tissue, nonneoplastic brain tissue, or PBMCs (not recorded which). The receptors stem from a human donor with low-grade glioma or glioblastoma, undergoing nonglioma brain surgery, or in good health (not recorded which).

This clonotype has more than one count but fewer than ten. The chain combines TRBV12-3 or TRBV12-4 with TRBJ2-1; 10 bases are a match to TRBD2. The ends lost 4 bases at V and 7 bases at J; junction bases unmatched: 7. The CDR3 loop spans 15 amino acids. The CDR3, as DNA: TGTGCCAGCAGTTCAGCGGGGGGGCCGTTGAATGAGCAGTTCTTC. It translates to CASSSAGGPLNEQFF.

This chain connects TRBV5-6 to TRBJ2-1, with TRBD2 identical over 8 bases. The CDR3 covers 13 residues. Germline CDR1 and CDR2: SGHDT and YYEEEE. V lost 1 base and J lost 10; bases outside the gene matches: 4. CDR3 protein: CASSLPGTREQFF. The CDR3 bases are TGTGCCAGCAGCTTGCCCGGGACTAGGGAGCAGTTCTTC.

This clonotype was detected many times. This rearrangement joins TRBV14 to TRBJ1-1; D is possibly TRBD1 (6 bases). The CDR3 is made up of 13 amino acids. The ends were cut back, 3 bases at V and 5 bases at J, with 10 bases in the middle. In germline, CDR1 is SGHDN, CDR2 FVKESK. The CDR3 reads CASSHLTGTEAFF. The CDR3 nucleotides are TGTGCCAGCAGCCACCTTACAGGGACTGAAGCTTTCTTT.

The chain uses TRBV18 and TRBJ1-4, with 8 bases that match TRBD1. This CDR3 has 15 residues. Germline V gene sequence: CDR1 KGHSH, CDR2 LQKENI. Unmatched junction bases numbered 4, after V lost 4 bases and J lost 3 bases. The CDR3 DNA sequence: TGTGCCAGCTCACGGAGACAGGGGTCTAATGAAAAACTGTTTTTT. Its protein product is CASSRRQGSNEKLFF.

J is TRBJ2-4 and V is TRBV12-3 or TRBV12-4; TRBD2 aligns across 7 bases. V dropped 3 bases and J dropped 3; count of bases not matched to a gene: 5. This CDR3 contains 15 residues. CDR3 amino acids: CASSFGLEGKNIQYF. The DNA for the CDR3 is TGTGCCAGCAGTTTCGGACTAGAAGGCAAAAACATTCAGTACTTC.

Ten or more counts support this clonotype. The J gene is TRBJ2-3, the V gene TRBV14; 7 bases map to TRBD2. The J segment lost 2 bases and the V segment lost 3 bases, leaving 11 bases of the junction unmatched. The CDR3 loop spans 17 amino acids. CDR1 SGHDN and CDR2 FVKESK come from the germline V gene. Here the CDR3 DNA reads TGTGCCAGCAGCCAGGAAGATCCAGCGGGGTTCACAGATACGCAGTATTTT. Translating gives CASSQEDPAGFTDTQYF.

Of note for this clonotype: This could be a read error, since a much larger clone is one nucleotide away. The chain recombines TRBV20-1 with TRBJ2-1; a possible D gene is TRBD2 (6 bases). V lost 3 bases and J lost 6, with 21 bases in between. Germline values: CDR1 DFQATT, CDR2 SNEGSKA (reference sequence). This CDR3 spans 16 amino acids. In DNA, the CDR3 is TGCAGTGCTAGCCCGCCTAGCGTGGGATTTGGCAATGAGCAGTTCTTC. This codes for CSASPPSVGFGNEQFF.

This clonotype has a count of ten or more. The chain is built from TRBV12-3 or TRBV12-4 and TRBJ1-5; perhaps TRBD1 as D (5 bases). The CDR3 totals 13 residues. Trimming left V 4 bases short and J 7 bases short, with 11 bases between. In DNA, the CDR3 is TGTGCCAGCAGTTCGACAGTATCCCAGCCCCAGCATTTT. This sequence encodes CASSSTVSQPQHF.

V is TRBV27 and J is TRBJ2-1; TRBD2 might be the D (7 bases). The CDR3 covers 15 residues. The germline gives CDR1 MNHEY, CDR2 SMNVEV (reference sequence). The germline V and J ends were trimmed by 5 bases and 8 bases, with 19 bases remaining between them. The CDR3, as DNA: TGTGCCAGCAGTCACAGGGACTACGCCGGCTATGAGCAGTTCTTC. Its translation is CASSHRDYAGYEQFF.

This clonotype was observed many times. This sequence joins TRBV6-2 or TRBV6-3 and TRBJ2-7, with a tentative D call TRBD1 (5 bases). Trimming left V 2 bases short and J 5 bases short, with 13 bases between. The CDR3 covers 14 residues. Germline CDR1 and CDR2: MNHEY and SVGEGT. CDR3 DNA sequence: TGTGCCAGCAGTTACCCATCCAGGGTCGACGAGCAGTACTTC. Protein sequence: CASSYPSRVDEQYF.